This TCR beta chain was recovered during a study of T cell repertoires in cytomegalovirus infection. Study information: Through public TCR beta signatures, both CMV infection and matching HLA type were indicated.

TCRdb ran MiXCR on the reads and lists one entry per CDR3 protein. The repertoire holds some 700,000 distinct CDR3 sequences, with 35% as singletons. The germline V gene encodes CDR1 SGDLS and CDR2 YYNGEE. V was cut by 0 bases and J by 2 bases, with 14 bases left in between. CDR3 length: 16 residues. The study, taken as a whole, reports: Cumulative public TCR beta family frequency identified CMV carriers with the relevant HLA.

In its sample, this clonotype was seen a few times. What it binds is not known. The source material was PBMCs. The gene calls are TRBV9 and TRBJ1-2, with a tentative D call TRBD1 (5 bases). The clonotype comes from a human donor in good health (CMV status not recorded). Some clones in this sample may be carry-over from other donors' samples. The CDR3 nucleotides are TGTGCCAGCAGCGTAGGAAGACTGGAGGGGAACTATGGCTACACCTTC. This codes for CASSVGRLEGNYGYTF.